Listed here are 6 T cell receptor beta chains from one sample, sequenced in a study of T cell responses to AZD1222 COVID-19 vaccine. TCRdb's table, derived via immunoSEQ multiplex PCR, lists solely in-frame clones and lacks some. Of over 150,000 clones listed, around 90% were seen once; the top ten hold around 4.4%. This material consisted of peripheral blood, taken on day 0 of MenACWY control vaccination. Every receptor here comes from an adult in good health.

CDR3 protein: CASSGEHRALDTEAFF. CDR3 bases: TGTGCCAGCAGCGGAGAACACAGGGCTTTGGACACTGAAGCTTTCTTT. V and J are TRBV9 and TRBJ1-1, with a tentative D call TRBD1 (6 bases). With 3 bases removed from V and 3 bases from J, the gap between germline ends came to 18 bases. This CDR3 is built from 16 residues. CDR1 is SGDLS and CDR2 is YYNGEE in the germline V gene.

This chain links TRBV3-1 (or the pseudogene TRBV3-2) with TRBJ1-4, with D unresolved. The germline V gene encodes CDR1 LGHDT and CDR2 YNNKEL (reference sequence). Trimming shortened V by 4 bases and J by 0 bases, and 15 bases separated the two germline ends. The CDR3 consists of 17 residues. The CDR3 reads CASSPRPFRSTNEKLFF. The CDR3 DNA reads as TGTGCCAGCAGCCCGCGCCCTTTCCGATCAACTAATGAAAAACTGTTTTTT.

About this clone itself: One end of the junction fails to match germline, which may point to a read error. The chain has TRBV5-1 and TRBJ2-1, with D possibly being TRBD1 (7 bases). Germline lookup yields CDR1 SGHRS and CDR2 YFSETQ. The CDR3 loop spans 12 amino acids. CDR3 sequence reads: CASSETGSSGVF. The CDR3 DNA reads TGCGCCAGCAGCGAGACAGGGTCCTCGGGAGTCTTC. Full variable domain (remainder filled in from reference TRBV5-1 and TRBJ2-1): KAGVTQTPRYLIKTRGQQVTLSCSPISGHRSVSWYQQTPGQGLQFLFEYFSETQRNKGNFPGRFSGRQFSNSRSEMNVSTLELGDSALYLCASSETGSSGVFGPGTRLTVL.

This chain uses TRBV5-6 with TRBJ1-3; D perhaps matches TRBD1 (5 bases). V dropped 4 bases and J dropped 8 bases, with 22 bases sitting between them. CDR3 length: 16 amino acids. From germline, CDR1 is SGHDT and CDR2 YYEEEE. The CDR3 region is CASSHMTGGTEYTIYF. Written as DNA, the CDR3 is TGTGCCAGCAGCCATATGACTGGCGGGACTGAGTACACCATATATTTT.

The chain combines TRBV29-1 with TRBJ2-2, with TRBD2 matching over 7 bases. The CDR3 sequence is 14 residues long. Unmatched junction bases numbered 9, after V lost 7 bases and J lost 4 bases. Germline CDR1 reads SQVTM; CDR2 reads ANQGSEA. The chain's CDR3 is CSASTSYGTGELFF. CDR3 nucleotide sequence: TGCAGCGCCTCGACTAGCTACGGCACCGGGGAGCTGTTTTTT.

This rearrangement joins TRBV9 to TRBJ1-1; D gene ambiguous. V lost 0 bases to trimming and J lost 5 bases, with 14 bases between them. The length of the CDR3 is 15 residues. CDR1 and CDR2 from the germline V gene are SGDLS and YYNGEE. CDR3 nucleotides: TGTGCCAGCAGCGTAGACACCTCCGGGCTAACTGAAGCTTTCTTT. It yields the protein CASSVDTSGLTEAFF.